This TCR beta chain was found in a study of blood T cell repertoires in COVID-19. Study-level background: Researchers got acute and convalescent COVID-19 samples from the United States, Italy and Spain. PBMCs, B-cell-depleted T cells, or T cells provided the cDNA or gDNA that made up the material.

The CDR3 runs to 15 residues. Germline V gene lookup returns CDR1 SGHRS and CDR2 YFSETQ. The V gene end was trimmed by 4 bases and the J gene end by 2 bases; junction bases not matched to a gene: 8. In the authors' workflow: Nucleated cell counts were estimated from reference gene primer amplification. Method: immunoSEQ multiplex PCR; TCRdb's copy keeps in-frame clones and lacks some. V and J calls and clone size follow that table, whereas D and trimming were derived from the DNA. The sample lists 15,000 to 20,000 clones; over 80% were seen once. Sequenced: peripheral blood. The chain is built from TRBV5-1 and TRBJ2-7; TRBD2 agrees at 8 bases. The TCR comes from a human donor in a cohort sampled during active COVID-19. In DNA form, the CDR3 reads TGCGCCAGCAGCCCGTTGGCGGGAGGCGCCTACGAGCAGTACTTC. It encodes CASSPLAGGAYEQYF. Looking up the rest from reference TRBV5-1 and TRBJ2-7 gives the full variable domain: KAGVTQTPRYLIKTRGQQVTLSCSPISGHRSVSWYQQTPGQGLQFLFEYFSETQRNKGNFPGRFSGRQFSNSRSEMNVSTLELGDSALYLCASSPLAGGAYEQYFGPGTRLTVT.